This TCR beta chain was identified during a study of blood T cell repertoires in COVID-19. Across the whole study: Collection of acute and convalescent COVID-19 samples took place in the United States, Italy and Spain. PBMCs, B-cell-depleted T cells, or T cells provided the cDNA or gDNA that made up the material.

In the source study's methods: Amplifying reference gene primers gave estimates of nucleated cell counts. The protocol was immunoSEQ multiplex PCR, while the TCRdb copy is restricted to in-frame clones and leaves out a portion. Clone size and the V and J calls come from that table; the DNA yielded D and trimming. The sample has approximately 100,000 clones, around nine tenths seen once. The TCR was taken from a man between 65 and 85 years old with acute or convalescent COVID-19. The sample consisted of peripheral blood.

The CDR3 loop reads CASSYSGGYGYTF. CDR3 in DNA: TGTGCCAGCAGTTACTCGGGGGGCTATGGCTACACCTTC. The rearrangement links TRBV6-5 to TRBJ1-2; maybe TRBD1 (5 bases). This CDR3 region has 13 residues. Trimming took 0 bases from V and 4 from J, leaving 6 bases between them. Germline assignment: CDR1 MNHEY and CDR2 SVGAGI.